The clone carrying this T cell receptor (beta chain) showed up just a few times. RNA transcripts provided the source from which TCR beta CDR3 regions were amplified. A first-round RT-PCR of the TCR CDR3 used the HTBI primer set. TCRdb ran MiXCR on the multiplex PCR reads and lists one entry per CDR3 protein. The sample yields about 600,000 distinct CDR3 sequences, more than 15% seen once. These data belong to a study of T cells in Graves' hyperthyroidism and ophthalmopathy. Germline assignment: CDR1 DFQATT and CDR2 SNEGSKA (reference sequence). Trimming shortened V by 7 bases and J by 3 bases, and 7 bases separated the two germline ends. The CDR3 spans 11 residues.

The V and J genes are TRBV20-1 and TRBJ2-1; D is undetermined. This TCR was sampled from a middle-aged woman with Graves' ophthalmopathy. The material sequenced was blood. The CDR3 reads CSVVHYNEQFF. The CDR3 DNA reads as TGCAGTGTAGTACACTACAATGAGCAGTTCTTC.